The clone carrying this T cell receptor (beta chain) was seen just once. The antigen is unknown. This entry comes from a study of T cells in Graves' hyperthyroidism and ophthalmopathy. From germline, CDR1 is SNHLY and CDR2 FYNNEI. The CDR3 is 14 residues long. Using RNA transcripts as the source, TCR beta CDR3 regions were amplified. The TCR CDR3 was amplified in a first-round RT-PCR using the HTBI primer set. One entry per CDR3 protein results from TCRdb running MiXCR on the multiplex PCR reads. The data hold 500,000 to 650,000 distinct CDR3 sequences, with over 35% observed a single time. Patients with uncontrolled infections, other autoimmune diseases, pregnancy or lactation were excluded. Clinical symptoms, serum thyroxine, TRAb, thyroid ultrasound and orbital computed tomography informed diagnoses. Study-level findings and limits: Blood also showed most of the thyroid clonotypes that were expanded above 0.001. Model-based prediction identified ophthalmopathy a median about 6 months prior to its onset.

The specimen was peripheral blood or thyroid tissue (not recorded which). This sequence joins TRBV2 and TRBJ2-1, with D tentatively TRBD2 (6 bases). TRBJ2-7 matches the DNA end more closely, so the J call is doubtful. This receptor was obtained from an adult woman with Graves' disease, either hyperthyroidism or ophthalmopathy (not recorded which). In DNA, the CDR3 is TGTGCCAGCGGCGGGACTCTAGACAACAATGAGCAGTACTTC. Translating gives CASGGTLDNNEQYF.